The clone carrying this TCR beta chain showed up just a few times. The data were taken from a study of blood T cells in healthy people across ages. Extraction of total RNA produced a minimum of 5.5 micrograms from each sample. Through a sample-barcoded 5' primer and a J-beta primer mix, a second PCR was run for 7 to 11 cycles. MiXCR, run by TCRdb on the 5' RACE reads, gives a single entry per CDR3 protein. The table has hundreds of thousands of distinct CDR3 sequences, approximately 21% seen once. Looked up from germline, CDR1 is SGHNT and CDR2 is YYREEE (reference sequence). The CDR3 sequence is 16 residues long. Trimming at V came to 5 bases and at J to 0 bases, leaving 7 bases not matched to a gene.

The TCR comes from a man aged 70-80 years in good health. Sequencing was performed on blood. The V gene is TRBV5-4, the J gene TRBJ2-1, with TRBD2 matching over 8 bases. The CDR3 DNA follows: TGTGCCAGCAGTGCTAGCGGGTCGAGCTCCTACAATGAGCAGTTCTTC. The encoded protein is CASSASGSSSYNEQFF.